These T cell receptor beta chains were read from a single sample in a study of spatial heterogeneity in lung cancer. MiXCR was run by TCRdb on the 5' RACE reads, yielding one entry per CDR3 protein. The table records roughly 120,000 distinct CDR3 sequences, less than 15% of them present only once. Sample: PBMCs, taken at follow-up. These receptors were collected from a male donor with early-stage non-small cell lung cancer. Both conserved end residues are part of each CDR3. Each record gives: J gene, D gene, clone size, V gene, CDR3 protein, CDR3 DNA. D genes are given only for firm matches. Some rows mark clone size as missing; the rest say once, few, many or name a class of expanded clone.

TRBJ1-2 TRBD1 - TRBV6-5 CASIKQGIGFGYTF TGTGCCAGCATAAAACAGGGGATCGGGTTTGGCTACACCTTC
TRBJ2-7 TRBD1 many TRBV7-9 CASSLEDSGTGVYEQYF TGTGCCAGCAGCTTAGAGGACTCCGGGACAGGAGTCTACGAGCAGTACTTC
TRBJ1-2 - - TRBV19 CATQRGGNYGYTF TGTGCCACTCAACGAGGGGGTAACTATGGCTACACCTTC
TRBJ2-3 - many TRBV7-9 CASSSPPGLPTDTQYF TGTGCCAGCAGCTCCCCGCCGGGCCTGCCGACAGATACGCAGTATTTT
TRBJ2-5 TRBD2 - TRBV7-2 CASSLVKASGGAQETQYF TGTGCCAGCAGCTTAGTAAAGGCTAGCGGGGGGGCCCAAGAGACCCAGTACTTC
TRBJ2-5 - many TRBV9 CASSSPRDHQETQYF TGTGCCAGCTCTTCCCCCAGGGACCACCAAGAGACCCAGTACTTC
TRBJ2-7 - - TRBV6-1 CASSEFAAVSSYEQYF TGTGCCAGCAGTGAATTCGCGGCAGTTTCCTCCTACGAGCAGTACTTC
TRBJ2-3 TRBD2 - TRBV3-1 CASSQERLAVSTDTQYF TGTGCCAGCAGCCAAGAGAGACTAGCGGTTTCCACAGATACGCAGTATTTT
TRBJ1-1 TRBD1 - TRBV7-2 CASSLQGAGVNTEAFF TGTGCCAGCAGCTTACAGGGGGCGGGTGTGAACACTGAAGCTTTCTTT
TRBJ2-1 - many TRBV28 CASSPHPGSSNEQFF TGTGCCAGCAGTCCTCATCCGGGATCTAGTAATGAGCAGTTCTTC
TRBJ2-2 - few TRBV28 CASRAGIGELFF TGTGCCAGCAGGGCTGGTATCGGGGAGCTGTTTTTT
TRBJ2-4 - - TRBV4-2 CASSQDHQTVKNIQYF TGTGCCAGCAGCCAAGATCACCAGACAGTGAAAAACATTCAGTACTTC
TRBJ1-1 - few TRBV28 CASNLRTGEAFF TGTGCCAGCAACCTCCGAACAGGGGAAGCTTTCTTT
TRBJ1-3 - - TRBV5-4 CASSLDQGPGNTIYF TGTGCCAGCAGCTTGGATCAGGGGCCTGGAAACACCATATATTTT
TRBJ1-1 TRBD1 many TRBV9 CASSPYLADRGGTEAFF TGTGCCAGCAGCCCCTACCTCGCGGACAGGGGAGGGACTGAAGCTTTCTTT
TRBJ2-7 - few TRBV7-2 CASSLGKIYEQYF TGTGCCAGCAGCTTAGGAAAAATTTACGAGCAGTACTTC
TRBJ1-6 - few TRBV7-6 CASSLARANSPLHF TGTGCCAGCAGCTTAGCCAGGGCCAATTCACCCCTCCACTTT
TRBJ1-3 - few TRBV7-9 CASSSQQGGGNTIYF TGTGCCAGCAGCTCCCAACAGGGAGGAGGAAACACCATATATTTT
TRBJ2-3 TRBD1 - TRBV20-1 CSAPWTGTDTQYF TGCAGTGCTCCGTGGACAGGGACAGATACGCAGTATTTT
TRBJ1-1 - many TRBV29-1 CSGEAQTNTEAFF TGCAGCGGTGAAGCCCAGACGAACACTGAAGCTTTCTTT
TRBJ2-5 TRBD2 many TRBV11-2 CASSLPSGPQETQYF TGTGCCAGCAGCCTTCCTAGCGGACCCCAAGAGACCCAGTACTTC
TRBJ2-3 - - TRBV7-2 CASSFQTSTSDTQYF TGTGCCAGCAGCTTCCAAACCTCCACGTCAGATACGCAGTATTTT
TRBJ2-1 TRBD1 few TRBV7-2 CASSLADRGQKFF TGTGCCAGCAGCTTAGCCGACAGGGGGCAGAAATTCTTC
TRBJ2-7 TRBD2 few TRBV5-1 CASSLASGYEQYF TGCGCCAGCAGCTTGGCTAGCGGCTACGAGCAGTACTTC
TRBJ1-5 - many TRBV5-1 CASSLSGNSNQPQHF TGCGCCAGCAGCTTATCGGGTAATAGCAATCAGCCCCAGCATTTT
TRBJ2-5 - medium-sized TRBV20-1 CSARSASTGAETQYF TGCAGTGCTAGATCCGCCTCGACAGGAGCAGAGACCCAGTACTTC
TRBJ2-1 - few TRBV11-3 CASSLDRSSYNEQFF TGTGCCAGCAGCTTAGACAGAAGCTCCTACAATGAGCAGTTCTTC
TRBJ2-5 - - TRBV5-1 CASGQQETQYF TGCGCCAGCGGTCAACAAGAGACCCAGTACTTC
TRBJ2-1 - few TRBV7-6 CASSSPEQADEQFF TGTGCCAGCAGCTCGCCCGAGCAGGCCGATGAGCAGTTCTTC
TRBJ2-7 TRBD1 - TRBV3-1 CASSQAPRGKYEQYF TGTGCCAGCAGCCAAGCCCCCAGGGGGAAGTACGAGCAGTACTTC
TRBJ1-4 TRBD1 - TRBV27 CASSSQGDTIGEKLFF TGTGCCAGCAGTTCACAGGGGGATACAATAGGTGAAAAACTGTTTTTT
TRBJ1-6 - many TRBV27 CASSLLPTRANSPLHF TGTGCCAGCAGTTTATTACCAACGCGGGCCAATTCACCCCTCCACTTT
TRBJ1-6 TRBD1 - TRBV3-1 CASSRQGTGYNSPLHF TGTGCCAGCAGCCGTCAGGGGACAGGGTATAATTCACCCCTCCACTTT
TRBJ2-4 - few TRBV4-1 CASSQEGDARIQYF TGCGCCAGCAGCCAGGAGGGGGACGCTAGGATTCAGTACTTC
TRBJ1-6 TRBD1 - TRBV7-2 CASSSSRQGYNSPLHF TGTGCCAGCAGCTCCTCCCGACAGGGCTATAATTCACCCCTCCACTTT
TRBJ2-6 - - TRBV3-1 CASSHRLVAGANVLTF TGTGCCAGCAGCCACAGACTAGTAGCTGGGGCCAACGTCCTGACTTTC
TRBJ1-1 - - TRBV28 CASSLTGRVDTEAFF TGTGCCAGCAGTTTAACAGGCCGCGTCGACACTGAAGCTTTCTTT
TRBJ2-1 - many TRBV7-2 CASSGRGYNEQFF TGTGCCAGCAGCGGGCGGGGCTACAATGAGCAGTTCTTC
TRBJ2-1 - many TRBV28 CASSLPGMQYNEQFF TGTGCCAGCAGTTTGCCCGGGATGCAATACAATGAGCAGTTCTTC
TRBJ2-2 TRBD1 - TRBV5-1 CASTHGDRDYGGELFF TGCGCCAGCACCCATGGGGACAGGGATTATGGCGGGGAGCTGTTTTTT
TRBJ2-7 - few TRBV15 CATSRDSFYEQYF TGTGCCACCAGCAGAGACTCCTTCTACGAGCAGTACTTC
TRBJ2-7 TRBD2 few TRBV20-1 CSASRSGEPYEQYF TGCAGTGCTAGTCGTAGCGGGGAACCCTACGAGCAGTACTTC
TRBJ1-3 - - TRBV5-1 CASSLDSGTSGNTIYF TGCGCCAGCAGCTTGGACAGTGGGACCTCTGGAAACACCATATATTTT
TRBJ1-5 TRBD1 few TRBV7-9 CASSPGQASNQPQHF TGTGCCAGCAGCCCAGGACAGGCAAGCAATCAGCCCCAGCATTTT
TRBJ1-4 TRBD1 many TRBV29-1 CSVGQEGEKLFF TGCAGCGTCGGACAGGAAGGCGAAAAACTGTTTTTT
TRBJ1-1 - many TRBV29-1 CSVEWGEFTEAFF TGCAGCGTTGAGTGGGGAGAGTTCACTGAAGCTTTCTTT
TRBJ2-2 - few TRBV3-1 CASSPDRPTGELFF TGTGCCAGCAGCCCGGACAGACCCACCGGGGAGCTGTTTTTT
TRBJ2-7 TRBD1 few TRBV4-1 CASSQDRDSSQYF TGCGCCAGCAGCCAAGATCGGGACAGCTCGCAGTACTTC